A selection of T cell receptor beta chains follows, all from one sample in a study of blood T cell repertoires in COVID-19. Assay used: immunoSEQ multiplex PCR; TCRdb lists only in-frame clones, some missing. The table records under 300,000 clones, 80% to 90% of them present only once. Specimen: PBMCs or T cells enriched from blood (not recorded which). These receptors originate from a woman in her forties who had been exposed to COVID-19. Both conserved end residues are part of each CDR3. The D gene is left open where the match is weak. Size values are once, few and many counts, or a class for expanded clones, and some rows have none.

d_call,clone_size,v_call,j_call,cdr3_aa,cdr3_nt
.,.,TRBV6-6,TRBJ2-1,CASSPQGNEQFF,TGTGCCAGCAGTCCCCAGGGGAATGAGCAGTTCTTC
TRBD2,.,TRBV4-1,TRBJ2-5,CASSQVAGMAAETQYF,TGCGCCAGCAGCCAAGTAGCGGGGATGGCGGCAGAGACCCAGTACTTC
.,.,TRBV7-3,TRBJ1-1,CASSLRNSEAFF,TGTGCCAGCAGCTTAAGGAACAGTGAAGCTTTCTTT
TRBD2,few,TRBV7-3,TRBJ2-3,CASSLTTSGRTDTQYF,TGTGCCAGCAGCTTGACGACTAGCGGGAGAACAGATACGCAGTATTTT
.,.,TRBV5-1,TRBJ2-7,CASSLDSLQFYEQYF,TGCGCCAGCAGCTTGGATAGTCTACAGTTCTACGAGCAGTACTTC
.,.,TRBV4-1,TRBJ1-6,CASSQQDSNSPLHF,TGCGCCAGCAGCCAACAAGACTCTAATTCACCCCTCCACTTT
.,.,TRBV21-1,TRBJ2-5,CASSTFQGGGEREETQYF,TGTGCCAGCAGCACATTTCAGGGAGGCGGGGAGCGGGAGGAGACCCAGTACTTC
TRBD2,.,TRBV5-1,TRBJ2-2,CASSPTSVDTGELFF,TGCGCCAGCAGCCCGACTAGCGTCGACACCGGGGAGCTGTTTTTT
.,.,TRBV4-2,TRBJ2-1,CASSLRGSGYNEQFF,TGTGCCAGCAGCCTCCGGGGTAGCGGCTACAATGAGCAGTTCTTC
.,.,TRBV29-1,TRBJ2-2,CSATAWQGVSGELFF,TGCAGCGCAACTGCGTGGCAGGGCGTATCCGGGGAGCTGTTTTTT
.,once,TRBV5-1,TRBJ2-2,CASSLAGMAGLYTGELFF,TGCGCCAGCAGCTTGGCCGGTATGGCAGGGTTGTACACCGGGGAGCTGTTTTTT
.,.,TRBV28,TRBJ1-2,CASSPEGRLNYGYTF,TGTGCCAGCAGCCCGGAGGGTAGACTTAACTATGGCTACACCTTC
TRBD1,.,TRBV7-2,TRBJ2-1,CASSKGQGQWWVF,TGTGCCAGCAGCAAGGGACAGGGACAATGGTGGGTCTTC
TRBD1,.,TRBV19,TRBJ1-2,CASSYRGRNYGYTF,TGTGCCAGTAGTTACAGGGGTCGTAACTATGGCTACACCTTC
TRBD1,once,TRBV7-9,TRBJ2-2,CASSLPRDSEGELFF,TGTGCCAGCAGCCTACCCCGGGACAGCGAGGGGGAGCTGTTTTTT
.,.,TRBV4-1,TRBJ2-6,CASSQEAGSGANVLTF,TGCGCCAGCAGCCAAGAGGCGGGCTCCGGGGCCAACGTCCTGACTTTC
TRBD1,.,TRBV7-3,TRBJ2-3,CASSGGQLYTNTQYF,TGTGCCAGCAGCGGGGGACAGCTGTACACAAATACGCAGTATTTT
TRBD2,.,TRBV5-8,TRBJ2-1,CASSSTSGRGNEQFF,TGTGCCAGCAGCTCCACTAGCGGGAGGGGAAATGAGCAGTTCTTC
.,.,TRBV4-1,TRBJ2-5,CASSLAGGEETQYF,TGCGCCAGCAGCCTGGCAGGCGGGGAAGAGACCCAGTACTTC
TRBD1,.,TRBV7-2,TRBJ1-3,CASSFPGQGATGNTIYF,TGTGCCAGCAGCTTCCCGGGACAGGGGGCTACAGGAAACACCATATATTTT
.,few,TRBV10-3,TRBJ2-5,CAVKRDNEETQYF,TGTGCCGTAAAAAGAGACAACGAAGAGACCCAGTACTTC
TRBD1,.,TRBV27,TRBJ2-7,CASRLPGQGDDEQYF,TGTGCCAGCAGATTACCGGGACAGGGGGACGACGAGCAGTACTTC
TRBD1,.,TRBV5-8,TRBJ2-1,CASSWTGDEQFF,TGTGCCAGCAGCTGGACAGGGGATGAGCAGTTCTTC
.,.,TRBV30,TRBJ2-2,CAWSVLWRYGVGELFF,TGTGCCTGGAGTGTACTTTGGCGGTACGGGGTCGGGGAGCTGTTTTTT
.,few,TRBV29-1,TRBJ1-1,CSVSGQLNTEAFF,TGCAGCGTTTCTGGCCAGTTGAACACTGAAGCTTTCTTT
TRBD2,.,TRBV29-1,TRBJ2-5,CSVDGTTQDPQETQYF,TGCAGCGTTGACGGGACTACCCAAGACCCCCAAGAGACCCAGTACTTC
.,.,TRBV7-9,TRBJ1-6,CASSLVGSGSPLHF,TGTGCCAGCAGCTTAGTTGGTTCAGGTTCACCCCTCCACTTT
.,.,TRBV27,TRBJ2-5,CASSFWQGETQYF,TGTGCCAGCAGTTTTTGGCAGGGAGAGACCCAGTACTTC
TRBD1,few,TRBV7-9,TRBJ1-5,CASSGTGGDNQPQHF,TGTGCCAGCAGCGGGACAGGGGGAGACAATCAGCCCCAGCATTTT
TRBD1,.,TRBV12-5,TRBJ1-1,CASGLSTKTGGRETEAFF,TGTGCTAGTGGTTTGTCTACGAAAACAGGGGGCCGGGAAACTGAAGCTTTCTTT
.,.,TRBV12-3/TRBV12-4,TRBJ1-2,CASSSPGKDGYTF,TGTGCCAGCAGCTCCCCAGGGAAGGATGGCTACACCTTC
TRBD1,.,TRBV24-1,TRBJ1-2,CATSDQRTGSGYTF,TGTGCCACCAGTGACCAACGGACAGGGTCTGGCTACACCTTC
.,.,TRBV28,TRBJ1-1,CASSSQDTEAFF,TGTGCCAGCAGTTCGCAGGACACTGAAGCTTTCTTT
.,.,TRBV29-1,TRBJ2-2,CSLDSGTGELFF,TGCAGCTTAGACTCTGGCACCGGGGAGCTGTTTTTT
.,.,TRBV28,TRBJ1-2,CASSIIGGYGYTF,TGTGCCAGCAGCATTATCGGGGGGTATGGCTACACCTTC
.,.,TRBV7-6,TRBJ2-5,CASSINNGETQYF,TGTGCCAGCAGCATTAATAACGGGGAGACCCAGTACTTC
.,.,TRBV24-1,TRBJ2-2,CATSDYPRGGSTGELFF,TGTGCCACCAGTGATTACCCCCGTGGGGGGTCCACCGGGGAGCTGTTTTTT
TRBD2,.,TRBV2,TRBJ2-3,CASSLAGGPGDTDTQYF,TGTGCCAGCAGTCTAGCGGGGGGGCCTGGGGACACAGATACGCAGTATTTT
.,.,TRBV4-3,TRBJ2-2,CASSQEEGGYTGELFF,TGCGCCAGCAGCCAAGAAGAGGGTGGATACACCGGGGAGCTGTTTTTT
.,.,TRBV7-9,TRBJ1-4,CASSLGYTALATNEKLFF,TGTGCCAGCAGCTTAGGATACACCGCCCTAGCAACTAATGAAAAACTGTTTTTT
.,.,TRBV7-2,TRBJ1-2,CASSFRQVNYGYTF,TGTGCCAGCAGCTTTCGACAGGTTAACTATGGCTACACCTTC
.,once,TRBV6-5,TRBJ2-1,CASSAHRDSYNEQFF,TGTGCCAGCAGCGCTCACAGGGACTCCTACAATGAGCAGTTCTTC
.,.,TRBV6-1,TRBJ1-2,CASSEARGGRDGYTF,TGTGCCAGCAGTGAAGCGAGGGGGGGGAGGGATGGCTACACCTTC
TRBD1,once,TRBV7-9,TRBJ1-1,CASSLGWRGTVEAFF,TGTGCCAGCAGCTTAGGTTGGAGAGGGACAGTTGAAGCTTTCTTT
.,once,TRBV7-8,TRBJ1-3,CASRYGTTGIYGNTIYF,TGTGCCAGCAGATACGGGACCACAGGGATTTATGGAAACACCATATATTTT
TRBD1,.,TRBV3-1/TRBV3-2,TRBJ1-1,CASSQWPPVRDRDPNTEAFF,TGTGCCAGCAGCCAATGGCCACCAGTGAGGGACAGGGACCCCAACACTGAAGCTTTCTTT
.,.,TRBV10-3,TRBJ2-1,CAIRPSNSPVSYNEQFF,TGTGCCATCAGACCGTCGAATTCACCAGTTTCCTACAATGAGCAGTTCTTC